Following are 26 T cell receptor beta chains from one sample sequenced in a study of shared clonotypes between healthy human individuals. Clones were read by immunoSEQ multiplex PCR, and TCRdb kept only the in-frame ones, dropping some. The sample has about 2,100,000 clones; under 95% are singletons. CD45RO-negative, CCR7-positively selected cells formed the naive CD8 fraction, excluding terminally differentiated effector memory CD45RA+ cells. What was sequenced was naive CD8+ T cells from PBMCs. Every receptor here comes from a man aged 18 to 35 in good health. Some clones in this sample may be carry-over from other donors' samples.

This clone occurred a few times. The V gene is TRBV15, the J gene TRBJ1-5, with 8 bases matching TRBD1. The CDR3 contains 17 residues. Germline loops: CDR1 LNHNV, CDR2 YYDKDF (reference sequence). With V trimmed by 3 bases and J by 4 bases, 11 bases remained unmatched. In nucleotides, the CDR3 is TGTGCCACCAGCAGTGGCCCCCCTACAGGGGGAAATCAGCCCCAGCATTTT. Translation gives CATSSGPPTGGNQPQHF.

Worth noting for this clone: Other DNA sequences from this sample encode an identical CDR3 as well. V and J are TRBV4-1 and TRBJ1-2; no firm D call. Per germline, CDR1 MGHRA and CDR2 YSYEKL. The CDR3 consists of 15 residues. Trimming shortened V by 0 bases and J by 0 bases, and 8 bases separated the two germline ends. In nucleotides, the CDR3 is TGCGCCAGCAGCCAAGATGCGAGAGCTAACTATGGCTACACCTTC. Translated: CASSQDARANYGYTF.

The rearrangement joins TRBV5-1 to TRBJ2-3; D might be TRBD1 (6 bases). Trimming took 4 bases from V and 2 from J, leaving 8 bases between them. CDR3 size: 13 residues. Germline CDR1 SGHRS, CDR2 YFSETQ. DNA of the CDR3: TGCGCCAGCAGCCCAGGGGTCACAGATACGCAGTATTTT. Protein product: CASSPGVTDTQYF.

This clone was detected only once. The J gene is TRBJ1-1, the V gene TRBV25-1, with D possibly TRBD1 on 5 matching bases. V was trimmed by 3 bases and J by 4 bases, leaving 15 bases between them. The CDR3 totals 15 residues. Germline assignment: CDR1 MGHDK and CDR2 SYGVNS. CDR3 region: CASSELAGIVTEAFF. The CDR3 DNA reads TGTGCCAGCAGTGAGTTAGCAGGGATCGTCACTGAAGCTTTCTTT.

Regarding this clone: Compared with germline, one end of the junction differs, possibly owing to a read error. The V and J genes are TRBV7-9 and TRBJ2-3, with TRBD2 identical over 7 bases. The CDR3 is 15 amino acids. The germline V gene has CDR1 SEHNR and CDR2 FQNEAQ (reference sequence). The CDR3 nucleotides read TGTGCCAGCAGCTTAGCGCCGACTAGCACTGATACGCAGTATTTT. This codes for CASSLAPTSTDTQYF.

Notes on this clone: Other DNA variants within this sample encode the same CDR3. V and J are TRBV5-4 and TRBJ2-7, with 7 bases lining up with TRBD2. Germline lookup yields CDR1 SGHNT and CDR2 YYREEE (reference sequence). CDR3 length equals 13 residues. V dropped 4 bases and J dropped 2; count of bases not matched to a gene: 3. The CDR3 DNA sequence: TGTGCCAGCAGCCTTGGGACTACCTACGAGCAGTACTTC. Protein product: CASSLGTTYEQYF.

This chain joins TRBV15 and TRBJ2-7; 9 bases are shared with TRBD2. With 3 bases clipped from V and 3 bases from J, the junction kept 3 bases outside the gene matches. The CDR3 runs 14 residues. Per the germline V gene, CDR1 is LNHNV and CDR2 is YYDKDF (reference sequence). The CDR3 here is CATSRPSGNYEQYF. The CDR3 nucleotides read TGTGCCACCAGCAGGCCTAGCGGGAACTACGAGCAGTACTTC.

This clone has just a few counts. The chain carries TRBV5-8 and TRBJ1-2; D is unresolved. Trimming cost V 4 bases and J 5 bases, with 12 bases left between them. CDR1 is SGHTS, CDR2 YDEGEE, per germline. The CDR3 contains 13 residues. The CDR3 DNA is TGTGCCAGCAGCACCCGATTTTGGTATGGCTACACCTTC. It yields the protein CASSTRFWYGYTF.

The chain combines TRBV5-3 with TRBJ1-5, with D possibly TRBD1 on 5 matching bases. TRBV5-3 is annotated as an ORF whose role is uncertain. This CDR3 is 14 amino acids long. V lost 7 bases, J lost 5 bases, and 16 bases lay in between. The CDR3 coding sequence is TGTGCCAGACCAGATTCGGGGCTGGATCAGCCCCAGCATTTT. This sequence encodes CARPDSGLDQPQHF.

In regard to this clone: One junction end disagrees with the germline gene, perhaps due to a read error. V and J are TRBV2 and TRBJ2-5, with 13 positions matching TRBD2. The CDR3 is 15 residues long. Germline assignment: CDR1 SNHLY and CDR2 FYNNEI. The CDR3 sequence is CASTGLAGNHETQYF. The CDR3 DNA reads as TGTGCCAGCACGGGACTAGCGGGAAACCACGAGACCCAGTACTTC. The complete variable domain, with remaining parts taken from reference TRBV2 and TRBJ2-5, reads EPEVTQTPSHQVTQMGQEVILRCVPISNHLYFYWYRQILGQKVEFLVSFYNNEISEKSEIFDDQFSVERPDGSNFTLKIRSTKLEDSAMYFCASTGLAGNHETQYFGPGTRLLVL.

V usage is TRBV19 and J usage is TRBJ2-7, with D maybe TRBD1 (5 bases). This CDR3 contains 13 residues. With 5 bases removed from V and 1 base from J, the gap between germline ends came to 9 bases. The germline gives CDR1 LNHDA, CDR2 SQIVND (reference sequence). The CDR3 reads CASSAGWSYEQYF. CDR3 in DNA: TGTGCCAGTAGTGCAGGGTGGTCCTACGAGCAGTACTTC.

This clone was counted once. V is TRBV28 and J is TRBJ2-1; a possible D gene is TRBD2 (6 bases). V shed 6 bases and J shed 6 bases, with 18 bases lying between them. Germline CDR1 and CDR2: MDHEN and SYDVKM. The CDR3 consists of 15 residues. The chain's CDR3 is CASSSALGLSNEQFF. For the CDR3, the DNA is TGTGCCAGCAGCTCGGCTCTGGGACTCTCCAATGAGCAGTTCTTC.

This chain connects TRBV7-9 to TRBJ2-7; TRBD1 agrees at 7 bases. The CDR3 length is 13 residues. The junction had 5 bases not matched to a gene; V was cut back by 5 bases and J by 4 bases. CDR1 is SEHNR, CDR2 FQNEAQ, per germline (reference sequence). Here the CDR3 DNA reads TGTGCCAGCAGCCAAGGGACAGTGTACGAGCAGTACTTC. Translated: CASSQGTVYEQYF.

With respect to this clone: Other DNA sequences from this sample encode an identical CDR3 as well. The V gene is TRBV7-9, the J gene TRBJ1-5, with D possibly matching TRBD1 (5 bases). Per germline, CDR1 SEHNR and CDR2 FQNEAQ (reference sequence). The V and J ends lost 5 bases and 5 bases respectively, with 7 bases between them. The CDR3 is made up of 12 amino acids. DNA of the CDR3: TGTGCCAGCAGCGGAGGGGATCAGCCCCAGCATTTT. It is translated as CASSGGDQPQHF.

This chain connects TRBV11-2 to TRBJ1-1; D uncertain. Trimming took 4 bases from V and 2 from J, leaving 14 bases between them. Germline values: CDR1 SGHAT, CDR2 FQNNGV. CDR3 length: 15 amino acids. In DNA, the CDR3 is TGTGCCAGCAGCTCGTCAACTGGATTAAACACTGAAGCTTTCTTT. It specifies CASSSSTGLNTEAFF.

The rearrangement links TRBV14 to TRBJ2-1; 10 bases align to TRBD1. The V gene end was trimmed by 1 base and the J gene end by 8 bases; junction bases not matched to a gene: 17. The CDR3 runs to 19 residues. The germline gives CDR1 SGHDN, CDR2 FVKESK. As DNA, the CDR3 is TGTGCCAGCAGCCAAGGGGAGGTGACAGGGGGCATGTTATCGTATGAGCAGTTCTTC. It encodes CASSQGEVTGGMLSYEQFF. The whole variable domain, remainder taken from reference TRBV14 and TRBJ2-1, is EAGVTQFPSHSVIEKGQTVTLRCDPISGHDNLYWYRRVMGKEIKFLLHFVKESKQDESGMPNNRFLAERTGGTYSTLKVQPAELEDSGVYFCASSQGEVTGGMLSYEQFFGPGTRLTVL.

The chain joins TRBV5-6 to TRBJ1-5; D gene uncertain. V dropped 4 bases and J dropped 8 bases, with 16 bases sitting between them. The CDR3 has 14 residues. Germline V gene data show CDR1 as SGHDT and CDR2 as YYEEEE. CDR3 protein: CASSRPVEGEPQHF. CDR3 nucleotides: TGTGCCAGCAGCCGCCCGGTGGAGGGAGAGCCCCAGCATTTT.

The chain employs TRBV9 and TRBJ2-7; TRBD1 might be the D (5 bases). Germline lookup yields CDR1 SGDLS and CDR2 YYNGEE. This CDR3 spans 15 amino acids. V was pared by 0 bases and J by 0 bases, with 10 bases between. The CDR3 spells CASSVGSGNSYEQYF. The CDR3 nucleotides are TGTGCCAGCAGCGTAGGGTCAGGGAACTCCTACGAGCAGTACTTC.

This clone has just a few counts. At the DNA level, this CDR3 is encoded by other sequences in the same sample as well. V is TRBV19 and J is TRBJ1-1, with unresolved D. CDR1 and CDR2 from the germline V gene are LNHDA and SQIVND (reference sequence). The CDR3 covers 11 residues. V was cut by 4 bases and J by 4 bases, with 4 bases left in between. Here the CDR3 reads CASSKGTEAFF. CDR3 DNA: TGTGCCAGTAGTAAAGGCACTGAAGCTTTCTTT. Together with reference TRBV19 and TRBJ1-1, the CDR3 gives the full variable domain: DGGITQSPKYLFRKEGQNVTLSCEQNLNHDAMYWYRQDPGQGLRLIYYSQIVNDFQKGDIAEGYSVSREKKESFPLTVTSAQKNPTAFYLCASSKGTEAFFGQGTRLTVV.

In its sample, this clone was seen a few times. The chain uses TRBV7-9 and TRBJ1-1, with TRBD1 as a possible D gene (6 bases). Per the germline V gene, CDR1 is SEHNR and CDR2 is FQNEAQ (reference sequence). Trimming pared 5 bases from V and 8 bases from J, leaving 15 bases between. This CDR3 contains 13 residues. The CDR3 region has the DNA TGTGCCAGCAGCGCATCTCGACAGGTAGAAGCTTTCTTT. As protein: CASSASRQVEAFF.

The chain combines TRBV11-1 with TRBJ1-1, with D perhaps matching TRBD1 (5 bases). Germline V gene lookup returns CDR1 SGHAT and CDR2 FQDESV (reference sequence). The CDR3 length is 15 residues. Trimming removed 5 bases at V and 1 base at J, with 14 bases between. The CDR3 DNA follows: TGTGCCAGCAGCCTAAAATTCGACAGGAACACTGAAGCTTTCTTT. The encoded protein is CASSLKFDRNTEAFF.

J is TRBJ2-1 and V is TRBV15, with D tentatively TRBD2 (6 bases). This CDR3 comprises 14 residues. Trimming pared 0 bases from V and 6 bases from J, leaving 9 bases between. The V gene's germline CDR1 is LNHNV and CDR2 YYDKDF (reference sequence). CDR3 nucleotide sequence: TGTGCCACCAGCAGAGATTGGGGAGGCAATGAGCAGTTCTTC. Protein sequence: CATSRDWGGNEQFF.

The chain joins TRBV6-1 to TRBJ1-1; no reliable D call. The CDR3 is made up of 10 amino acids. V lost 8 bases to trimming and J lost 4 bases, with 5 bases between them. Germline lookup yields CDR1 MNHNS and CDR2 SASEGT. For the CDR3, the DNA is TGTGCCAGCGTCCGCACTGAAGCTTTCTTT. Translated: CASVRTEAFF.

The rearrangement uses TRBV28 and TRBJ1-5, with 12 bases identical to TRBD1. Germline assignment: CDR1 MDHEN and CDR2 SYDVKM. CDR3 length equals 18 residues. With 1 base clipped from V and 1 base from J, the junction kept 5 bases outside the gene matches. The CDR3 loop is CASSLYGTGGRSNQPQHF. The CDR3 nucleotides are TGTGCCAGCAGTTTATACGGGACAGGGGGCAGGAGCAATCAGCCCCAGCATTTT.

CDR3 nucleotides: TGTGCCATCAGTGAGTCGCTAGCGGGGAACACCGGGGAGCTGTTTTTT. Its translation: CAISESLAGNTGELFF. The chain links TRBV10-3 to TRBJ2-2; 8 bases agree with TRBD2. The ends lost 0 bases at V and 1 base at J; junction bases unmatched: 1. The germline V gene has CDR1 ENHRY and CDR2 SYGVKD. CDR3 length: 16 amino acids.

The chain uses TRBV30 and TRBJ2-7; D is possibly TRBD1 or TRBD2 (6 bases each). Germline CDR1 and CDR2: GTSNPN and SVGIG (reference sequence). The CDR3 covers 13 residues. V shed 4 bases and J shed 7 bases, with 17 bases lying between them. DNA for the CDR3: TGTGCCTGGACCGGCTGGGGGGCGAGGGAGCAGTACTTC. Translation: CAWTGWGAREQYF.